This T cell receptor (beta chain) emerged from a study of OX40 agonist ivuxolimab in advanced cancers. Across the study: Patients were infused with ivuxolimab every 2 weeks at 0.01 to 10 mg/kg. Findings and caveats of the study: Expanded peripheral T-cell antigen specificity went undetermined.

A remark on this clone: No antigen is known for it.

The table came from immunoSEQ multiplex PCR; TCRdb's copy has only in-frame clones and leaves some out. This repertoire shows 65,000 to 85,000 clones, 93% found once; its top ten account for 14%. This CDR3 is built from 14 residues. Between the trimmed V and J ends, which lost 2 bases and 3 bases, there was a span of 8 bases. The germline CDR1 and CDR2 sequences are MNHEY and SMNVEV (reference sequence). The specimen was CD4+ or CD8+ T cells sorted from blood, collected in a trial of the OX40 agonist ivuxolimab. V gene TRBV27 combines with J gene TRBJ2-1; D unclear. This clonotype originated in an adult with an advanced solid tumor such as melanoma, head and neck, liver or kidney cancer. The CDR3 spells CASSLGSHYNEQFF. The CDR3 nucleotides are TGTGCCAGCAGTTTAGGTAGCCACTACAATGAGCAGTTCTTC.